This T cell receptor (beta chain) was found in a study of cytomegalovirus exposure and HLA in healthy donors. The study, taken as a whole, reports: In a later analysis, parvovirus B19, influenza, CMV and Epstein-Barr virus appeared linked to several top co-occurrence clusters.

This clone came up many times. Its antigen remains unknown. Healthy donors of bone marrow made up the group. Both 60 Vbeta primers and 13 Jbeta primers went into the PCR. Generated by immunoSEQ multiplex PCR, the TCRdb table keeps only in-frame clones and is missing some. The sample holds under 100,000 clones, roughly a tenth seen once. Trimming took 3 bases from V and 5 from J; bases not matched to a gene: 1. This CDR3 has 13 amino acids. Germline V gene data show CDR1 as MNHEY and CDR2 as SMNVEV (reference sequence). Sequencing used PBMCs. This sequence originates from a man between 60 and 75 years old in good health and CMV-seropositive. The chain joins TRBV27 to TRBJ2-1, with 7 positions matching TRBD1. CDR3 sequence (DNA): TGTGCCAGCAGTTTTCAGGGGGACAATGAGCAGTTCTTC. Protein sequence: CASSFQGDNEQFF.